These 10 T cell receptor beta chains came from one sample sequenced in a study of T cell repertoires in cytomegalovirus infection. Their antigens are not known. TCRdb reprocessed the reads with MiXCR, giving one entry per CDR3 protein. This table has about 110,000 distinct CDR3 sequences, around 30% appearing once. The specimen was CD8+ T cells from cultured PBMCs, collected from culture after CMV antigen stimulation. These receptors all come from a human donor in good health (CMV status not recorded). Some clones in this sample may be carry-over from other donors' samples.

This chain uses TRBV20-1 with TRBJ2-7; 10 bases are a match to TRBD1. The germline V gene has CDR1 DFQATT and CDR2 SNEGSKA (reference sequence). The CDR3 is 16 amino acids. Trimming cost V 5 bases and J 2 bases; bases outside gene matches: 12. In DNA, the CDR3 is TGCAGTGCTCCGATCCTGACAGGGGGCGCAACCTACGAGCAGTACTTC. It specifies CSAPILTGGATYEQYF.

CDR3 DNA: TGTGCCAGCAGTCCCTCATCAGGGTGGAGAGGCTACACCTTC. Translated, it gives CASSPSSGWRGYTF. The J gene is TRBJ1-2, the V gene TRBV27; TRBD1 might be the D (5 bases). The CDR3 consists of 14 residues. CDR1 is MNHEY, CDR2 SMNVEV, per germline (reference sequence). Trimming pared 5 bases from V and 8 bases from J, leaving 18 bases between.

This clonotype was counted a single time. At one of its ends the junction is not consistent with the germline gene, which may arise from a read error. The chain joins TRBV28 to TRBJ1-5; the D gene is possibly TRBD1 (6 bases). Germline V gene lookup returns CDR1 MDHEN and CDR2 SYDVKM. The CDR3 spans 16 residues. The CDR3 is CASSSTTGARYQPRHF. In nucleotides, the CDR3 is TGTGCCAGCAGTTCCACGACGGGGGCCAGATATCAGCCCCGGCATTTT.

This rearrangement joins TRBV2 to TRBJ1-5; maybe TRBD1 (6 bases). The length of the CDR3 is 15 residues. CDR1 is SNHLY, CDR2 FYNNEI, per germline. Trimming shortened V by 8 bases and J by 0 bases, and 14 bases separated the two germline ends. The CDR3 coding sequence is TGTGCCAGCGGAAGGACAGCCCATAGCAATCAGCCCCAGCATTTT. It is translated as CASGRTAHSNQPQHF.

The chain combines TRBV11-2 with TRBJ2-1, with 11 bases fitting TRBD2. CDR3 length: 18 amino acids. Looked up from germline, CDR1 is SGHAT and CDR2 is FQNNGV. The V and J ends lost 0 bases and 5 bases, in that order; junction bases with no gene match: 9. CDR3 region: CASSLDGPSGGRDNEQFF. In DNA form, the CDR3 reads TGTGCCAGCAGCTTAGATGGGCCTAGCGGGGGGAGGGACAATGAGCAGTTCTTC.

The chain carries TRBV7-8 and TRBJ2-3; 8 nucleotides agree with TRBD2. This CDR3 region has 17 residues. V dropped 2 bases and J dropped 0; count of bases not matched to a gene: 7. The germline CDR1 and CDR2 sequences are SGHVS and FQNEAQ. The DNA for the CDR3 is TGTGCCAGCAGCTTATTCCGGGGGGGGACTAGCACAGATACGCAGTATTTT. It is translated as CASSLFRGGTSTDTQYF.

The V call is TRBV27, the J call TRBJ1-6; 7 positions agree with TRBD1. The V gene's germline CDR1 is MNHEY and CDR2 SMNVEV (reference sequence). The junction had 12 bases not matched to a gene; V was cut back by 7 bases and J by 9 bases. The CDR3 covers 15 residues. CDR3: CASNLRQGVGSPLHF. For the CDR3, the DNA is TGTGCCAGCAATCTCCGACAGGGAGTAGGTTCACCCCTCCACTTT.

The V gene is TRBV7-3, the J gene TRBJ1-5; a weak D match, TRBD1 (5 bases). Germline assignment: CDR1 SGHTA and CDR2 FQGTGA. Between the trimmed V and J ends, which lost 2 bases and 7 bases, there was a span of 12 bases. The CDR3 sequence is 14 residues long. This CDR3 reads CASSLGTNLQPQHF. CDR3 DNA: TGTGCCAGCAGCTTAGGGACCAATCTACAGCCCCAGCATTTT.

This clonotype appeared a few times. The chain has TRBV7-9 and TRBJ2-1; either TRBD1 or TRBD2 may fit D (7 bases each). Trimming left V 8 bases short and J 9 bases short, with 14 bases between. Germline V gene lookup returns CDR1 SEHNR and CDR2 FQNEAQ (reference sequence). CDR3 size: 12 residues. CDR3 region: CASGEGALEQFF. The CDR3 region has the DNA TGTGCCAGCGGGGAGGGGGCTCTTGAGCAGTTCTTC.

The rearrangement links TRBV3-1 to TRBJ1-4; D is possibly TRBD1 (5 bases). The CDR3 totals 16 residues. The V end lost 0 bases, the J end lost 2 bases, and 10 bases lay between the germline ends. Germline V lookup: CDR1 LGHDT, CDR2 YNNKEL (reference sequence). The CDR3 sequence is CASSQEIWGTNEKLFF. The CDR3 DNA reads TGTGCCAGCAGCCAAGAAATCTGGGGCACTAATGAAAAACTGTTTTTT.